The sequence of this T cell receptor (beta chain) was determined in a study of graft-versus-host responses after intestinal transplantation. Germline V gene lookup returns CDR1 SEHNR and CDR2 FQNEAQ (reference sequence). V lost 5 bases, J lost 1 base, and 9 bases stayed unmatched. The CDR3 runs 16 residues. This clone was recorded once. Its antigen is not known. TCRdb keeps only in-frame clones here, not all; method: immunoSEQ multiplex PCR. Altogether around 110,000 clones are present, about nine tenths being singletons, with the ten largest covering more than 0.15%. Sequenced here: unstimulated CD4+ T cells sorted from spleen or lymph node cells, sampled before intestinal transplant. The rearrangement joins TRBV7-9 to TRBJ2-5; 8 bases align to TRBD1. The TCR was taken from a human donor who received an intestinal transplant. CDR3 bases: TGTGCCAGCAGCCCCGGACAGGGCACTTCCCAAGAGACCCAGTACTTC. Encoded protein: CASSPGQGTSQETQYF.